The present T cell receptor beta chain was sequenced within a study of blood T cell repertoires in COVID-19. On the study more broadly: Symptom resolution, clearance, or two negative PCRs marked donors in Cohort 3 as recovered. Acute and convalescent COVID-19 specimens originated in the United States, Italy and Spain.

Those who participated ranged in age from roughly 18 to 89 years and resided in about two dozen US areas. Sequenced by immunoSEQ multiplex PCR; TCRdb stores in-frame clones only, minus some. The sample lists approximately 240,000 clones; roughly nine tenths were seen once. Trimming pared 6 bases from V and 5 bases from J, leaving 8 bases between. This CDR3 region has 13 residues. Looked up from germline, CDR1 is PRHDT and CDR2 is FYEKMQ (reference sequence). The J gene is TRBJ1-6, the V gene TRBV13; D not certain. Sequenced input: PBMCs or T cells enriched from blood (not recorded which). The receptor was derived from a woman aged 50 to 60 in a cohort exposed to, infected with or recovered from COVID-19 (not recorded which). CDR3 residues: CASRGGNNSPLHF. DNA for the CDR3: TGTGCCAGCAGAGGAGGGAATAATTCACCCCTCCACTTT.